Listed here is a single TCR beta chain. This specimen belongs to a study of blood T cell repertoires in COVID-19. As for the study in general: Sample material is recorded as cDNA or gDNA derived from T cells, B-cell-depleted T cells, or PBMCs.

Germline V CDR1 and CDR2: MDHEN, SYDVKM. The V end was cut by 5 bases, the J end by 10 bases, with 12 bases between. CDR3 length equals 13 residues. The repertoire was sequenced with immunoSEQ multiplex PCR; TCRdb's copy has only in-frame clones and lacks some. The sample includes about 42,000 clones, about 85% of them seen just once. The TCR sequence derives from a human donor in a cohort sampled during active COVID-19. J is TRBJ1-6 and V is TRBV28; no definite D call. Specimen: peripheral blood. This chain's CDR3 is CASSKEANSPLHF. The CDR3 region has the DNA TGTGCCAGCAGTAAGGAGGCCAACTCACCCCTCCACTTT.